The clone carrying this T cell receptor (beta chain) has only a few counts. This sample is drawn from a study of T cells in Graves' hyperthyroidism and ophthalmopathy. Study details: Upon initial diagnosis and before any treatment, peripheral blood was collected.

V dropped 2 bases and J dropped 1; count of bases not matched to a gene: 20. The CDR3 is 22 amino acids. Looked up from germline, CDR1 is LGHDT and CDR2 is YNNKEL (reference sequence). Amplified regions were TCR beta CDR3 sequences from RNA transcripts. The HTBI primer set drove a first-round RT-PCR of the TCR CDR3. TCRdb used MiXCR to reprocess the multiplex PCR reads, holding one entry per CDR3 protein. The sample carries about 400,000 distinct CDR3 sequences, roughly an eighth recorded once. Sequenced sample: blood. This TCR derives from a woman aged 18-35 years with Graves' hyperthyroidism. This chain joins TRBV3-1 and TRBJ2-3; 11 nucleotides align to TRBD2. Here the CDR3 DNA reads TGTGCCAGCAGCCAACCTTCCGAATGGAAACTAGCGGGAGAAGTTGGCACAGATACGCAGTATTTT. Protein: CASSQPSEWKLAGEVGTDTQYF.